This is a list of T cell receptor beta chains from one sample in a study of blood T cells in healthy people across ages. One entry per CDR3 protein results from TCRdb running MiXCR on the 5' RACE reads. Of about 800,000 distinct CDR3 sequences listed, about 62% are singletons. Sequenced material: blood. The source of these receptors is a man aged 25 to 40 in good health. Both conserved end residues are part of each CDR3. D genes are given only for firm matches. Size is stated for part of the rows, as once, few or many counts, or as a class when the clone is expanded.

length: 16; D: -; J: TRBJ2-3; V: TRBV7-9; size: few; CDR3: CASSLGSTSPLNKQYF; DNA: TGTGCCAGCAGCTTGGGGTCGACTAGTCCCCTCAATAAGCAGTATTTT
length: 18; D: -; J: TRBJ2-7; V: TRBV5-1; size: -; CDR3: CASSIAPSGRVGSYEQYF; DNA: TGCGCCAGCAGTATAGCTCCGTCGGGCAGGGTCGGTTCCTACGAGCAGTACTTC
length: 14; D: TRBD2; J: TRBJ2-1; V: TRBV10-3; size: once; CDR3: CAINPSGNQNEQFF; DNA: TGTGCCATCAACCCTAGCGGGAATCAGAATGAGCAGTTCTTC
length: 15; D: -; J: TRBJ2-3; V: TRBV7-2; size: -; CDR3: CASSVAKAGTDTQYF; DNA: TGTGCCAGCAGCGTAGCTAAAGCGGGCACAGATACGCAGTATTTT
length: 10; D: -; J: TRBJ2-7; V: TRBV29-1; size: few; CDR3: CSAVDYEQYF; DNA: TGCAGCGCTGTGGACTACGAGCAGTACTTC
length: 14; D: TRBD1; J: TRBJ2-7; V: TRBV27; size: few; CDR3: CASSTGTGAYEQYF; DNA: TGTGCCAGCAGTACCGGGACAGGGGCCTACGAGCAGTACTTC
length: 15; D: TRBD1; J: TRBJ1-1; V: TRBV27; size: -; CDR3: CASRGGTGDCTEAFF; DNA: TGTGCCAGCAGGGGAGGGACAGGGGATTGCACTGAAGCTTTCTTT
length: 15; D: -; J: TRBJ1-2; V: TRBV4-3; size: -; CDR3: CASSQGSANLYGYTF; DNA: TGCGCCAGCAGCCAGGGGTCCGCGAACCTGTATGGCTACACCTTC
length: 13; D: -; J: TRBJ2-1; V: TRBV7-2; size: few; CDR3: CASSPGNSNEQFF; DNA: TGTGCCAGCAGCCCCGGGAATAGCAATGAGCAGTTCTTC
length: 13; D: -; J: TRBJ1-1; V: TRBV7-2; size: -; CDR3: CASSVQGNTEAFF; DNA: TGTGCCAGCAGCGTTCAGGGGAACACTGAAGCTTTCTTT
length: 13; D: TRBD2; J: TRBJ2-3; V: TRBV4-2; size: few; CDR3: CASSQDLAGSQYF; DNA: TGTGCCAGCAGCCAAGACCTAGCGGGTTCGCAGTATTTT
length: 14; D: -; J: TRBJ2-5; V: TRBV20-1; size: -; CDR3: CSADEAGLQETQYF; DNA: TGCAGTGCTGACGAGGCGGGGCTACAAGAGACCCAGTACTTC
length: 16; D: TRBD2; J: TRBJ2-5; V: TRBV12-3/TRBV12-4; size: -; CDR3: CASGRTSGGPSETQYF; DNA: TGTGCCAGCGGCCGGACTAGCGGGGGCCCTTCGGAGACCCAGTACTTC
length: 13; D: -; J: TRBJ2-1; V: TRBV7-6; size: few; CDR3: CASSLRARLEQFF; DNA: TGTGCCAGCAGCTTGAGGGCCCGGCTTGAGCAGTTCTTC
length: 17; D: TRBD2; J: TRBJ2-5; V: TRBV9; size: -; CDR3: CASSSRRSGGASETQYF; DNA: TGTGCCAGCAGCTCCCGTCGCAGCGGGGGGGCCTCGGAGACCCAGTACTTC
length: 15; D: -; J: TRBJ2-1; V: TRBV7-9; size: -; CDR3: CASSLLRSSYNEQFF; DNA: TGTGCCAGCAGCTTATTGAGGAGCTCCTACAATGAGCAGTTCTTC
length: 15; D: TRBD1; J: TRBJ1-2; V: TRBV20-1; size: many; CDR3: CSARDRTGGAGGYTF; DNA: TGCAGTGCTAGAGATAGAACAGGGGGCGCTGGGGGCTACACCTTC
length: 14; D: TRBD1; J: TRBJ1-1; V: TRBV28; size: -; CDR3: CASSGTGGRVSAFF; DNA: TGTGCCAGCAGCGGAACAGGGGGCAGAGTTAGTGCTTTCTTT
length: 16; D: TRBD1; J: TRBJ1-2; V: TRBV7-2; size: -; CDR3: CASSLGGQGHLYGYTF; DNA: TGTGCCAGCAGCTTAGGAGGACAGGGCCATCTATATGGCTACACCTTC
length: 14; D: -; J: TRBJ1-4; V: TRBV6-6; size: -; CDR3: CASSYTPPDEKLFF; DNA: TGTGCCAGCAGTTACACCCCTCCGGATGAAAAACTGTTTTTT
length: 13; D: TRBD1; J: TRBJ2-5; V: TRBV6-5; size: -; CDR3: CASSTDRGETQYF; DNA: TGTGCCAGCAGTACAGACAGGGGCGAGACCCAGTACTTC
length: 14; D: -; J: TRBJ2-7; V: TRBV20-1; size: -; CDR3: CSARGGAYNYEQYF; DNA: TGCAGTGCTAGAGGGGGCGCATATAACTACGAGCAGTACTTC